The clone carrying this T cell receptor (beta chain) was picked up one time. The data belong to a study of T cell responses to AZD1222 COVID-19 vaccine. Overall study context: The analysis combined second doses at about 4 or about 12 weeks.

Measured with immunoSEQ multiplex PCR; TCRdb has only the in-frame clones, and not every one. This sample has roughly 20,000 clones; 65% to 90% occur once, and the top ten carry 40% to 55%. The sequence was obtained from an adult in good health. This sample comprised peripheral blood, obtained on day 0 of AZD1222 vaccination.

The CDR3 DNA reads TGTGCCAGTAGTATAGCTGGCAGAACCTACGAGCAGTACTTC. Translated, it gives CASSIAGRTYEQYF. The rearrangement joins TRBV19 to TRBJ2-7; D gene ambiguous. V lost 1 base, J lost 2 bases, and 9 bases lay in between. This CDR3 comprises 14 residues. Germline CDR1 and CDR2: LNHDA and SQIVND (reference sequence).